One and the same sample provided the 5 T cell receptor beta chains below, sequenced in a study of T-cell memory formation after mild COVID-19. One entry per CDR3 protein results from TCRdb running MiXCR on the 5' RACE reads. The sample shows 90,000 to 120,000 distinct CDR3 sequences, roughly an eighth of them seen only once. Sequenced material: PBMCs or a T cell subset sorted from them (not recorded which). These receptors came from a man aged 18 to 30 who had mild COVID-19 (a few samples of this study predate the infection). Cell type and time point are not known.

The CDR3 protein is CASSLLTGRQETQYF. The CDR3 nucleotides read TGTGCCAGCAGTTTATTGACAGGGAGGCAGGAGACCCAGTACTTC. The J gene is TRBJ2-5, the V gene TRBV27, with D perhaps TRBD1 (7 bases). V was shortened by 1 base and J by 5 bases, with 14 bases between the two germline ends. The CDR3 extends over 15 amino acids. The germline CDR1 and CDR2 sequences are MNHEY and SMNVEV (reference sequence).

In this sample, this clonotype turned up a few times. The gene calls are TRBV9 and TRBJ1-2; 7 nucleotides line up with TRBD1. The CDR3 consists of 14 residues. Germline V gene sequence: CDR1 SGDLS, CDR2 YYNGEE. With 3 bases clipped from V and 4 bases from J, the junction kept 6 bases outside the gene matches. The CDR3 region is CASSAPGQFYGYTF. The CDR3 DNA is TGTGCCAGCAGCGCACCGGGACAGTTCTATGGCTACACCTTC. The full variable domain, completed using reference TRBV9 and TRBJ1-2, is DSGVTQTPKHLITATGQRVTLRCSPRSGDLSVYWYQQSLDQGLQFLIQYYNGEERAKGNILERFSAQQFPDLHSELNLSSLELGDSALYFCASSAPGQFYGYTFGSGTRLTVV.

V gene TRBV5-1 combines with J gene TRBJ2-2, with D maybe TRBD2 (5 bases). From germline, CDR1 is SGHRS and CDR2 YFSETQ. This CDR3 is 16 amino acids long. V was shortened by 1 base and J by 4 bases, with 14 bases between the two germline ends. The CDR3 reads CASSLSSFRGTGELFF. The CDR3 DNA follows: TGCGCCAGCAGCTTGAGTTCCTTTCGGGGCACCGGGGAGCTGTTTTTT.

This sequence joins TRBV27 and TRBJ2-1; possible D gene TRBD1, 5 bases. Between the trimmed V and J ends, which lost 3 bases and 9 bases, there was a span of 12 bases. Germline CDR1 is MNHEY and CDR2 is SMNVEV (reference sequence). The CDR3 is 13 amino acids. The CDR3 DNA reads TGTGCCAGCAGTTTCAGGGCGTACGGTGAGCAGTTCTTC. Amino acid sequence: CASSFRAYGEQFF.

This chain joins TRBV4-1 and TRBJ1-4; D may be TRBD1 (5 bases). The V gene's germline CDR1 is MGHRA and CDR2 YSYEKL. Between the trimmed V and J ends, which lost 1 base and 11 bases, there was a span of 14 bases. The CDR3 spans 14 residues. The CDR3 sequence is CASSQVLGEGKLFF. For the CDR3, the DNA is TGCGCCAGCAGCCAAGTCTTAGGGGAGGGGAAACTGTTTTTT.